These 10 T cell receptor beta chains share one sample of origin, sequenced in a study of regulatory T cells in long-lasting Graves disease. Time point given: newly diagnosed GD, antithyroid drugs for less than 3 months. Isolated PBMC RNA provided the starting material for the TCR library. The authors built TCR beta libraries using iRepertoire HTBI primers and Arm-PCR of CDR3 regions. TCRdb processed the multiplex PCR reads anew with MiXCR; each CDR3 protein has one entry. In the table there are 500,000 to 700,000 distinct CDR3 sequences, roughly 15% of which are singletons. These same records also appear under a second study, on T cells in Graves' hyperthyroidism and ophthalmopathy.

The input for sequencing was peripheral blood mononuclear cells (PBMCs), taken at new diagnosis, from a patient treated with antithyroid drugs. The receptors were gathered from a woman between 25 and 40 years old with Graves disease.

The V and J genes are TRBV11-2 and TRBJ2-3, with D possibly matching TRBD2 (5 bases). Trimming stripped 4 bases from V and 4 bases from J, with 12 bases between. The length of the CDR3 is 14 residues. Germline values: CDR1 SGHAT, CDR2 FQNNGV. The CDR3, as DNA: TGTGCCAGCAGCTCCGGACTGACGGCAGATACGCAGTATTTT. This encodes CASSSGLTADTQYF.

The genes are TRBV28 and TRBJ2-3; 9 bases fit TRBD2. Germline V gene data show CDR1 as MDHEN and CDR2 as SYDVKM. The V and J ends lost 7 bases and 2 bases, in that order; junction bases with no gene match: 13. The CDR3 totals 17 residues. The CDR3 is CASTPAGSGSITDTQYF. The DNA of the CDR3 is TGTGCCAGCACTCCAGCGGGTAGCGGGAGTATCACAGATACGCAGTATTTT.

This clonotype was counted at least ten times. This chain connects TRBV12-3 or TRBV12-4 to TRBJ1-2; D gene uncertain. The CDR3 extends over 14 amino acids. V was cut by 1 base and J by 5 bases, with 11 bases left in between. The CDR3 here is CASSLVSSTYGYTF. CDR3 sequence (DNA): TGTGCCAGCAGTTTAGTCTCTTCAACGTATGGCTACACCTTC.

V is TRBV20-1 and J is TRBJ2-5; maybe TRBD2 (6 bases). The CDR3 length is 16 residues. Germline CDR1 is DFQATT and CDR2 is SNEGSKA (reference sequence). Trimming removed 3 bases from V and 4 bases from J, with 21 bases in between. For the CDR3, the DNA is TGCAGTGCTAGTGAGCGAGTCGGGGGACTCCGAGAGACCCAGTACTTC. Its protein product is CSASERVGGLRETQYF.

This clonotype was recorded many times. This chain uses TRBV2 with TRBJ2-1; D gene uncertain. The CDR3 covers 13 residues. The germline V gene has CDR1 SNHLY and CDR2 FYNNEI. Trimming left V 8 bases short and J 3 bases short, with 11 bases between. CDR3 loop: CASVGRNYNEQFF. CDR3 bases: TGTGCCAGCGTAGGACGGAACTACAATGAGCAGTTCTTC.

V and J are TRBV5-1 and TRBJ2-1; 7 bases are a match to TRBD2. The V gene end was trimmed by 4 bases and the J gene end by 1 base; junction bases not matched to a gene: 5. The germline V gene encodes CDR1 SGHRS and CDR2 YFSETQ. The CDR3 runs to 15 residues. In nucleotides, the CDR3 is TGCGCCAGCAGCGGGAGCGGGGCTTCCTACAATGAGCAGTTCTTC. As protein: CASSGSGASYNEQFF.

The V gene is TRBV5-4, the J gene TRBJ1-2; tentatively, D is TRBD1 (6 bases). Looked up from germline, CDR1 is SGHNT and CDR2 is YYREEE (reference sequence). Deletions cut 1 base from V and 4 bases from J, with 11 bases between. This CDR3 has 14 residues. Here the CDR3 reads CASSLQGSGYGYTF. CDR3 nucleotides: TGTGCCAGCAGCTTGCAGGGGAGCGGCTATGGCTACACCTTC.

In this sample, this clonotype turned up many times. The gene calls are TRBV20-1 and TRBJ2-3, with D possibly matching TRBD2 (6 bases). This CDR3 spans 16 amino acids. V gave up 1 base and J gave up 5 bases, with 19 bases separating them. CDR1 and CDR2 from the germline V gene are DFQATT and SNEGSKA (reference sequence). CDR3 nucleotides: TGCAGTGCTAGAGGGGCTAGCGCGAGGAGTGGAGATACGCAGTATTTT. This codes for CSARGASARSGDTQYF.

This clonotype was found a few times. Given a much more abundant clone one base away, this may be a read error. The CDR3 loop reads CVSGQDGETQYF. CDR3 sequence (DNA): TGTGTCAGCGGACAGGACGGCGAGACCCAGTACTTC. This chain connects TRBV2 to TRBJ2-5, with 7 bases matching TRBD1. This CDR3 comprises 12 residues. Germline CDR1 reads SNHLY; CDR2 reads FYNNEI.

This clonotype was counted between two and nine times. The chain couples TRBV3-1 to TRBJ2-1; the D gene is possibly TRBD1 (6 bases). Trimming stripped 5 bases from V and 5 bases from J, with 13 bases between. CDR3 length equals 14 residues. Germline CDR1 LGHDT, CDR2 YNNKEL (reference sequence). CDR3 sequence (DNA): TGTGCCAGCAGCTCTAGAGGGGGAGACAATGAGCAGTTCTTC. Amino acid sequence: CASSSRGGDNEQFF.